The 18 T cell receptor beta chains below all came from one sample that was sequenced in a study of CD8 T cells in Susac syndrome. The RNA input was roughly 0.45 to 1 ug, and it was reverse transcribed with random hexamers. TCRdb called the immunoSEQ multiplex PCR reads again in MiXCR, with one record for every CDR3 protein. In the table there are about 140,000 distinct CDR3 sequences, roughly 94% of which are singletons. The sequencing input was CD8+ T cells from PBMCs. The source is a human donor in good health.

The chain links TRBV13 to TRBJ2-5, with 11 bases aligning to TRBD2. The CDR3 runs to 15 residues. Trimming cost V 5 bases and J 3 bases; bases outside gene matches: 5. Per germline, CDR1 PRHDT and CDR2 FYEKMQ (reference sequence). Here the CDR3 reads CASSLAGGGEETQYF. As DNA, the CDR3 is TGTGCCAGCAGCCTAGCGGGAGGAGGGGAAGAGACCCAGTACTTC.

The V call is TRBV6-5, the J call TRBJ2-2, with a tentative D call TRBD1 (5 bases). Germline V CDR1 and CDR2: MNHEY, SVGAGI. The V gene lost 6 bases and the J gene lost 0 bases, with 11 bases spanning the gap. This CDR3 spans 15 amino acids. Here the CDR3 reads CASRMTETNTGELFF. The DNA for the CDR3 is TGTGCCAGCAGAATGACAGAAACGAACACCGGGGAGCTGTTTTTT.

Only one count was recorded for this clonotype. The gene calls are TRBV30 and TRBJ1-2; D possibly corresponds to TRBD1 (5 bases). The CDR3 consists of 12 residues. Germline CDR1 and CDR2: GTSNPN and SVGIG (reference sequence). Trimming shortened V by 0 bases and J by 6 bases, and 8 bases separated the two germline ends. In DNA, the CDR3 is TGTGCCTGGAGTGTAGGGACGGATGGCTACACCTTC. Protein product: CAWSVGTDGYTF.

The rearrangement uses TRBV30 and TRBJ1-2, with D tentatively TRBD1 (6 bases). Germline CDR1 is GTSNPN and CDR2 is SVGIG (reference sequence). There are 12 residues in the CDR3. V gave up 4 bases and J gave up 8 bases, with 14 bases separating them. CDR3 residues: CAWNLGGEGYTF. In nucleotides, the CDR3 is TGTGCCTGGAATTTGGGGGGCGAGGGCTACACCTTC.

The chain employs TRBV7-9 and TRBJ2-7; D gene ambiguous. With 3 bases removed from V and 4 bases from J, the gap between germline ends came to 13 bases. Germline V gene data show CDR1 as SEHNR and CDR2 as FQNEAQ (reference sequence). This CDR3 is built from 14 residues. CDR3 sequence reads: CASSLTLVEYEQYF. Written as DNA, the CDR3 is TGTGCCAGCAGCTTGACTCTAGTGGAATACGAGCAGTACTTC.

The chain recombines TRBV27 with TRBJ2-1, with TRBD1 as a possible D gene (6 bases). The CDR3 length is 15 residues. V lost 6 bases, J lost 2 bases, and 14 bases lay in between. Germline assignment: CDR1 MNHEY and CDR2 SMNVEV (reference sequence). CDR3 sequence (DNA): TGTGCCAGCAGCCATAAACAGGGTCCCTACAATGAGCAGTTCTTC. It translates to CASSHKQGPYNEQFF.

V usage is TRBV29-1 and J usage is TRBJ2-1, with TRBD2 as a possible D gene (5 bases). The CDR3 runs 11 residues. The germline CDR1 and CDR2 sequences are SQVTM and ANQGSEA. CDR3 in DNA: TGCGCCGGGATCTCCTACAATGAGCAGTTCTTC. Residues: CAGISYNEQFF.

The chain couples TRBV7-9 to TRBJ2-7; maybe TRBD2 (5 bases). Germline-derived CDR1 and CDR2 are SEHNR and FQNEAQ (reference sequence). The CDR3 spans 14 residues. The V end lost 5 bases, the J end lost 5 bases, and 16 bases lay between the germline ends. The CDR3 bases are TGTGCCAGCAGCCTGGGAACCACGGGGAACGAGCAGTACTTC. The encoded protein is CASSLGTTGNEQYF.

CDR3 residues: CASSYGASGRGWYEQYF. For the CDR3, the DNA is TGTGCCAGCAGTTACGGCGCTAGCGGGAGAGGATGGTACGAGCAGTACTTC. V usage is TRBV6-5 and J usage is TRBJ2-7, with 10 bases that match TRBD2. The CDR3 loop spans 17 amino acids. Germline assignment: CDR1 MNHEY and CDR2 SVGAGI. The junction had 11 bases not matched to a gene; V was cut back by 2 bases and J by 4 bases.

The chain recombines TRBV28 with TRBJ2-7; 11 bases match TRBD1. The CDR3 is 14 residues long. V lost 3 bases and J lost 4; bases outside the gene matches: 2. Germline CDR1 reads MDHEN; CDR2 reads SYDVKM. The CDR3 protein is CASSLDRGLYEQYF. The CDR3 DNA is TGTGCCAGCAGTTTGGACAGGGGGCTATACGAGCAGTACTTC. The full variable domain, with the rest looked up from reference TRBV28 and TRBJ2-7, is DVKVTQSSRYLVKRTGEKVFLECVQDMDHENMFWYRQDPGLGLRLIYFSYDVKMKEKGDIPEGYSVSREKKERFSLILESASTNQTSMYLCASSLDRGLYEQYFGPGTRLTVT.

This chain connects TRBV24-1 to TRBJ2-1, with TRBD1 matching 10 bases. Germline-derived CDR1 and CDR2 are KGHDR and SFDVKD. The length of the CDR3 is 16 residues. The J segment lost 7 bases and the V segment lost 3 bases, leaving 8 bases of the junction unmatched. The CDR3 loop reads CATSDPPRTGGNEQFF. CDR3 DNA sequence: TGTGCCACCAGTGATCCCCCTCGGACAGGGGGTAATGAGCAGTTCTTC.

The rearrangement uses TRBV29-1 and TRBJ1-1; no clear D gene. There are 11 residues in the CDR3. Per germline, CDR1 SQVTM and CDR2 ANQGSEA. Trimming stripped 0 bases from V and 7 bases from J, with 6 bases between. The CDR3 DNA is TGCAGCGTTGAAGATCCGTATGAAGCTTTCTTT. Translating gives CSVEDPYEAFF. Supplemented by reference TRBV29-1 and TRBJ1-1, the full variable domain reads SAVISQKPSRDICQRGTSLTIQCQVDSQVTMMFWYRQQPGQSLTLIATANQGSEATYESGFVIDKFPISRPNLTFSTLTVSNMSPEDSSIYLCSVEDPYEAFFGQGTRLTVV.

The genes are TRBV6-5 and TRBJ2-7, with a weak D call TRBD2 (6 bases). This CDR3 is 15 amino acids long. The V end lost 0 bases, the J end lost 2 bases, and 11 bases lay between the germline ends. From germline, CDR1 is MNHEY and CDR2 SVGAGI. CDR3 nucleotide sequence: TGTGCCAGCAGTTACTCTAGCGGTATGACCTACGAGCAGTACTTC. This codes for CASSYSSGMTYEQYF.

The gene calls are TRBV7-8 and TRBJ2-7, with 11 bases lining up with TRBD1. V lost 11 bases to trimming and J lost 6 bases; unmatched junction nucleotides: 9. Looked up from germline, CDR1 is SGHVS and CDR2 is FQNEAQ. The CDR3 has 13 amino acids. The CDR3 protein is CACCWGQGGEQYF. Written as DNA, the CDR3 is TGTGCCTGCTGCTGGGGACAGGGGGGCGAGCAGTACTTC. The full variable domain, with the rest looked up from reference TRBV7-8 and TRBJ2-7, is GAGVSQSPRYKVAKRGQDVALRCDPISGHVSLFWYQQALGQGPEFLTYFQNEAQLDKSGLPSDRFFAERPEGSVSTLKIQRTQQEDSAVYLCACCWGQGGEQYFGPGTRLTVT.

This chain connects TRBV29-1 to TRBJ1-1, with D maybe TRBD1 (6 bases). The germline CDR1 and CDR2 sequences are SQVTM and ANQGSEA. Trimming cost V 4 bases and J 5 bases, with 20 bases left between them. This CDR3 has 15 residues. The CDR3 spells CSVAPLSGQGTEAFF. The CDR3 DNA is TGCAGCGTTGCCCCTTTGTCGGGTCAGGGGACTGAAGCTTTCTTT.

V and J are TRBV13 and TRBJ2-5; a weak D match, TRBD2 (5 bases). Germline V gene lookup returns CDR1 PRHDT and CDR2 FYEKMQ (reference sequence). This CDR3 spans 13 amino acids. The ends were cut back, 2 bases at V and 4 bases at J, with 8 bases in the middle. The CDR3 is CASSLRRLETQYF. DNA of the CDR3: TGTGCCAGCAGCTTAAGGAGGTTAGAGACCCAGTACTTC.

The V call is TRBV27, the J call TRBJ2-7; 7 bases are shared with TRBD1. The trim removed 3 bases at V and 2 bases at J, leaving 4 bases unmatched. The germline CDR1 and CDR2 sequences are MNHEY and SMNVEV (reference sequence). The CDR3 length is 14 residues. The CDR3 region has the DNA TGTGCCAGCAGTTTCCGCGGACAGGCCTACGAGCAGTACTTC. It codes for CASSFRGQAYEQYF.

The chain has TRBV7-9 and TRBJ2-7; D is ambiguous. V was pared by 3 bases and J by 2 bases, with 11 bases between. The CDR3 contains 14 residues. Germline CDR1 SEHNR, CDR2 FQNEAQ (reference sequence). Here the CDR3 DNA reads TGTGCCAGCAGCTTTGTTGACAACACCTACGAGCAGTACTTC. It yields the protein CASSFVDNTYEQYF.